This TCR beta chain was recorded in a study of T cell responses to AZD1222 COVID-19 vaccine listed by TCRdb under 2021. General notes on the study: A total of about 250 trial participants underwent TCR sequencing, of whom roughly 210 had received two doses of AZD1222 and 26 had received two doses of the MenACWY control vaccine. Trial participants were enrolled into age subgroups of 18-55, 56-69 and 70-plus years, which contained about 150, 27 and 61 TCR-sequenced participants, respectively. Study-level results and caveats: Conclusions about previously exposed vaccinees are limited, since just a handful of AZD1222 recipients were seropositive for SARS-CoV-2 at baseline. Epitopes outside the regions mutated in the B.1.351 and B.1.1.7 variants were reportedly recognized by nearly half of the unique spike-specific TCRs. CD4 TCRs associated with the vaccine covered the entire spike protein, and the dominant responses were in regions 160-218 and 743-854. Most participants were white British and females outnumbered males, and the authors suggested that clonal diversity may have been underestimated. A significant rise in spike-specific TCR breadth and depth was observed after two AZD1222 doses relative to day 0 and relative to MenACWY recipients. The 56-69-year group was small, and its depth increase did not reach significance, likely because of low power. Because no samples from the day 14 peak response were available, repertoires could be characterized only after the peak T cell response.

The CDR3 regions of human TCRbeta chains were analyzed by immunosequencing. Regarding the original processing steps: TCRs in the repertoires were compared against a reference library of SARS-CoV-2-specific TCRs that had been generated with the MIRA antigen-specificity platform. Breadth meant the fraction of unique TCRs that were SARS-CoV-2-associated, whereas depth meant the fraction of total T cells that were SARS-CoV-2-associated. Using the MIRA data, every spike-specific TCR was mapped to the spike region that the TCR reacted to and assigned to either a CD4 or a CD8 class. Log10-transformed breadth and depth values were compared by one-way ANOVA with Sidak's multiple comparisons tests. TCRdb stores this immuneACCESS table with in-frame sequences only. Part of the clones is absent; in the studies checked, under half of the shortfall reflects unresolved V genes, and no reason is known for the rest. V, J and clone size are taken as reported in that table, and D and trimming were inferred from the DNA itself. A total of 120,000 or so clones appear in this sample, about 86% of them only once. The ten largest clonotypes hold about 3% of the sample.

The sample's time point label, in plain terms: about 28 days (+/-7) after the second vaccine dose. Because spike-specific TCR depth and breadth did not differ between the two schedules, AZD1222 recipients who got a second dose at roughly 4 weeks were pooled with those who got a second dose at roughly 12 weeks. Vaccinee samples were obtained from the UK trials COV001 and COV002, which included a single-blind randomized controlled phase 2/3 trial of AZD1222 (ChAdOx1 nCoV-19) in healthy adults. For TCRbeta chain sequencing, PBMC samples were collected from trial participants at day 0 and at day 28 after the second dose. As regards this clone: Its specific antigen is unknown. Base quality data are lacking; no much larger clone is found one base away.

Including cysteine and phenylalanine, the CDR3 has 13 amino acids. The DNA shown is the 39-base CDR3, in frame from base 1. Deletion took 10 bases off V and 4 bases off J, with a span of 16 bases between the germline ends. Sequences ENHRY (CDR1) and SYGVKD (CDR2) are obtained from the germline V gene. The rearrangement joined TRBV10-3 to TRBJ2-5; TRBD2 could be the D gene, as 5 bases match. The sequence derives from an adult who received the AZD1222 COVID-19 vaccine. The material sequenced was peripheral blood, taken 28 days after the second AZD1222 dose. The nucleotide sequence is given as TGTGCCACCCGGGATGGGTTTGGAGAGACCCAGTACTTC. It is translated as CATRDGFGETQYF.